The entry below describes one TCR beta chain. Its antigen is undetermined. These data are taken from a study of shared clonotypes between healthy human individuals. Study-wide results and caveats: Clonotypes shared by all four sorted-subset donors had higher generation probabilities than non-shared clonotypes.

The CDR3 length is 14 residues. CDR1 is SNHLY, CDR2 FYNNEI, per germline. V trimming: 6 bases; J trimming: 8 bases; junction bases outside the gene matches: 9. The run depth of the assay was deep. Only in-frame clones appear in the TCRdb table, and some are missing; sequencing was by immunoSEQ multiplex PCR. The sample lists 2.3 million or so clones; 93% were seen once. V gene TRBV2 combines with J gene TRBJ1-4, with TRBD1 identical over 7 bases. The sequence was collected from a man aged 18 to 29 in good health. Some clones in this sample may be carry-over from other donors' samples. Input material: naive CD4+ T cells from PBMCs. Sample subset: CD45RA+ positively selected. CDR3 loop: CASSPGTEGEKLFF. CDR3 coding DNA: TGTGCCAGCAGCCCCGGGACAGAAGGAGAAAAACTGTTTTTT.